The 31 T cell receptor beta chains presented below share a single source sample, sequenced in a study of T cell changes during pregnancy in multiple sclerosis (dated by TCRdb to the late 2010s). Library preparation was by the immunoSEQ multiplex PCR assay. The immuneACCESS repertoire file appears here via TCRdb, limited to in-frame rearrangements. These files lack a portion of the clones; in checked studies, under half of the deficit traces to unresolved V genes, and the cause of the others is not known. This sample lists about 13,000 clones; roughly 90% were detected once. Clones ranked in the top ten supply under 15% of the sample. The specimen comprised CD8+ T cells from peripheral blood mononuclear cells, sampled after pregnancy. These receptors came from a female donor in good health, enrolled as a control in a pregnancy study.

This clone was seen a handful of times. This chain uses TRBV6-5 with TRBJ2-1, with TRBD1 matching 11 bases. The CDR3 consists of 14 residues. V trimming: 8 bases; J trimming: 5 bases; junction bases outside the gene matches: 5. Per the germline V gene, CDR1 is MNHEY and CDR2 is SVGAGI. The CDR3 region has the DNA TGTGCCAGCGGCCCGGGACAGGGGGACAATGAGCAGTTCTTC. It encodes CASGPGQGDNEQFF.

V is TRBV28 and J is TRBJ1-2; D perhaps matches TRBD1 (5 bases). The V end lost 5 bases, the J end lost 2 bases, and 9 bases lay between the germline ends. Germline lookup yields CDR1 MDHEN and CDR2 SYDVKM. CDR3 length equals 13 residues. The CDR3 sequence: CASSLRTNYGYTF. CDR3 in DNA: TGTGCCAGCAGTCTCCGGACAAACTATGGCTACACCTTC.

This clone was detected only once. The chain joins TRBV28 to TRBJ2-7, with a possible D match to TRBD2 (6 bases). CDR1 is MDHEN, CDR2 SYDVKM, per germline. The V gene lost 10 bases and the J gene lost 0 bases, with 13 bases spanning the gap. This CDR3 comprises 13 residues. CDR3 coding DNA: TGTGCCACCATAGCGGATAGCTCCTACGAGCAGTACTTC. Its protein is CATIADSSYEQYF.

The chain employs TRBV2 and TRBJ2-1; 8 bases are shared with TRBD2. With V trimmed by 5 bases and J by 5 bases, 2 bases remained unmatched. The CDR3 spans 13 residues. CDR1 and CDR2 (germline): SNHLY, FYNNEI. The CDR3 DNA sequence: TGTGCCAGCAGTCTAGCGGGTAACAATGAGCAGTTCTTC. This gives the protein CASSLAGNNEQFF.

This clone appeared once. The CDR3, as DNA: TGTGCCAGCAGCCGGTCCTCGGGGGGACGGGTCACTGAAGCTTTCTTT. This sequence encodes CASSRSSGGRVTEAFF. The chain combines TRBV13 with TRBJ1-1; D is perhaps TRBD1 (5 bases). Trimming left V 5 bases short and J 4 bases short, with 20 bases between. This CDR3 comprises 16 residues. Germline V gene sequence: CDR1 PRHDT, CDR2 FYEKMQ (reference sequence).

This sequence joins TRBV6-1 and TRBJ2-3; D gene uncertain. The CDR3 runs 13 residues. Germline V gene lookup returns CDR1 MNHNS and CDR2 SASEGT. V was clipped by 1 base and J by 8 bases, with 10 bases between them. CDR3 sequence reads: CASSEEAEFTQYF. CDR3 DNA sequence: TGTGCCAGCAGTGAAGAAGCCGAGTTTACGCAGTATTTT.

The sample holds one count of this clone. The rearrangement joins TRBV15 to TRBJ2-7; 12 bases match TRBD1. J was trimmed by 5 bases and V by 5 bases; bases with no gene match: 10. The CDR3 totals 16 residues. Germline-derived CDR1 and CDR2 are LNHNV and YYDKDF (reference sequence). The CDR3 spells CATSEDRDRGLNEQYF. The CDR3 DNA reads TGTGCCACCAGCGAAGACCGGGACAGGGGGCTGAACGAGCAGTACTTC.

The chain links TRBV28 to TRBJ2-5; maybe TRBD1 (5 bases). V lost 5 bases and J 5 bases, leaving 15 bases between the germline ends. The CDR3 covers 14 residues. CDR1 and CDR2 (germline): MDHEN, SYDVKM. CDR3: CASSPGGAHETQYF. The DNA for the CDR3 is TGTGCCAGCAGTCCGGGTGGGGCGCATGAGACCCAGTACTTC.

The CDR3 reads CASSAGQSYEQYF. The CDR3 DNA sequence: TGTGCCAGCAGCGCCGGACAGTCCTACGAGCAGTACTTC. This sequence joins TRBV6-5 and TRBJ2-7; maybe TRBD1 (6 bases). This CDR3 is built from 13 residues. The germline V gene has CDR1 MNHEY and CDR2 SVGAGI. Trimming shortened V by 6 bases and J by 1 base, and 10 bases separated the two germline ends.

CDR3 amino acids: CASRSSGGTDTQYF. The CDR3 coding sequence is TGTGCCAGCAGAAGTAGCGGGGGCACAGATACGCAGTATTTT. This chain connects TRBV13 to TRBJ2-3; 8 bases are shared with TRBD2. The germline V gene encodes CDR1 PRHDT and CDR2 FYEKMQ (reference sequence). This CDR3 has 14 residues. V gave up 6 bases and J gave up 1 base; unmatched junction bases: 3.

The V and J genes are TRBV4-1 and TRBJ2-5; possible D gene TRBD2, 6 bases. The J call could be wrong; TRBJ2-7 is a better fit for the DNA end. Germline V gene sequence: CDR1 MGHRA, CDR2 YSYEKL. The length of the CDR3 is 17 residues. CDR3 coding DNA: TGCGCCAGCAGCCAAGAATCAGGGACTGGAGGCTCCTACGAGCAGTACTTC. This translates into CASSQESGTGGSYEQYF.

The DNA of the CDR3 is TGTGCCTGGATAGGGCAGGGGTATTATACTGGAAACACCATATATTTT. It yields the protein CAWIGQGYYTGNTIYF. V usage is TRBV30 and J usage is TRBJ1-3; maybe TRBD1 (6 bases). With 4 bases removed from V and 2 bases from J, the gap between germline ends came to 18 bases. CDR3 length: 16 residues. The germline CDR1 and CDR2 sequences are GTSNPN and SVGIG (reference sequence).

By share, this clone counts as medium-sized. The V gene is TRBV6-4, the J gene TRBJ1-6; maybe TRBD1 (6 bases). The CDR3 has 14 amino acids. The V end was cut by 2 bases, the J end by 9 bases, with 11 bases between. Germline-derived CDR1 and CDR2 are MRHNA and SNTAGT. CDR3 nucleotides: TGTGCCAGCAGTGACCTACAGGGAAGTTCACCCCTCCACTTT. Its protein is CASSDLQGSSPLHF.

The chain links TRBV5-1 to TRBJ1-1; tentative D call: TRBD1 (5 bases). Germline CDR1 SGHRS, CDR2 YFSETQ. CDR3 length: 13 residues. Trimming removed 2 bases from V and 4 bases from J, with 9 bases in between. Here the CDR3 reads CASSLRGGTEAFF. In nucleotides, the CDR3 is TGCGCCAGCAGCTTAAGGGGTGGCACTGAAGCTTTCTTT.

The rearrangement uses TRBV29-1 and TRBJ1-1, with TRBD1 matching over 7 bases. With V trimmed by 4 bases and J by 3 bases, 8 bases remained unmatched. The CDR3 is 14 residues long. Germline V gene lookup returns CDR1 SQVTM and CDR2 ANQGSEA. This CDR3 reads CSVVAGGGDTEAFF. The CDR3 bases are TGCAGCGTTGTGGCAGGGGGAGGTGACACTGAAGCTTTCTTT.

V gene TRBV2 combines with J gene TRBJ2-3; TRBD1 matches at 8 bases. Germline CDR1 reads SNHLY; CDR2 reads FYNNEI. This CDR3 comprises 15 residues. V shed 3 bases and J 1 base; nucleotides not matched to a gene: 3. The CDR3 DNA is TGTGCCAGCAGTGATCCGGGACAGGGCACAGATACGCAGTATTTT. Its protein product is CASSDPGQGTDTQYF.

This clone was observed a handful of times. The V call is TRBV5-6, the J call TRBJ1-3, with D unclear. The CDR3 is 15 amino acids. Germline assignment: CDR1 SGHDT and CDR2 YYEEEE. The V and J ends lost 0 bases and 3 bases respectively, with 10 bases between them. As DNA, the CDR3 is TGTGCCAGCAGCTTGGACGAGGGCTTTGGAAACACCATATATTTT. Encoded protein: CASSLDEGFGNTIYF.

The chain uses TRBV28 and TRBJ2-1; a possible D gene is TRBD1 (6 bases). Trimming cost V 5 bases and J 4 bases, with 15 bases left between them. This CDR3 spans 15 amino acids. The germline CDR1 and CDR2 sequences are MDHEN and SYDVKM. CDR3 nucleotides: TGTGCCAGCAGTCTGGGCGGACAGTTTTACAATGAGCAGTTCTTC. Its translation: CASSLGGQFYNEQFF. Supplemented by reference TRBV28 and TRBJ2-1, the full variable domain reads DVKVTQSSRYLVKRTGEKVFLECVQDMDHENMFWYRQDPGLGLRLIYFSYDVKMKEKGDIPEGYSVSREKKERFSLILESASTNQTSMYLCASSLGGQFYNEQFFGPGTRLTVL.

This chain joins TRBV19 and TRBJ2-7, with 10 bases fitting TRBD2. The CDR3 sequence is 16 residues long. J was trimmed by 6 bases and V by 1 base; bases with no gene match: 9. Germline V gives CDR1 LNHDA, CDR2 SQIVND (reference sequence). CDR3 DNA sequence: TGTGCCAGTAGTATAGTCGCGGCTAGCGGGAGTAGCGAGCAGTACTTC. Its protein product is CASSIVAASGSSEQYF.

The CDR3 loop is CASKGTSGGRAPYEQYF. The CDR3 nucleotides are TGTGCCAGCAAAGGGACTAGCGGGGGCCGTGCCCCCTACGAGCAGTACTTC. The chain recombines TRBV27 with TRBJ2-7; 14 positions agree with TRBD2. CDR3 size: 17 residues. Germline assignment: CDR1 MNHEY and CDR2 SMNVEV (reference sequence). With 7 bases clipped from V and 2 bases from J, the junction kept 10 bases outside the gene matches.

The chain's CDR3 is CASSPPTTSGRVYKGEQFF. CDR3 coding DNA: TGTGCCAGCAGCCCTCCTACGACTAGCGGGAGGGTCTACAAGGGTGAGCAGTTCTTC. The V gene is TRBV7-9, the J gene TRBJ2-1, with 14 bases lining up with TRBD2. The CDR3 totals 19 residues. J gave up 9 bases and V 5 bases, and 18 bases lay outside the gene matches. CDR1 is SEHNR, CDR2 FQNEAQ, per germline (reference sequence).

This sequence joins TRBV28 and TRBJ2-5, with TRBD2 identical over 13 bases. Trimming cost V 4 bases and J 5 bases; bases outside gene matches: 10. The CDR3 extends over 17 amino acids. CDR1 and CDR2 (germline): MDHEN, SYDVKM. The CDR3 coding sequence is TGTGCCAGCAGTTCAACTAGCGGGAGGGCCTTTCACGAGACCCAGTACTTC. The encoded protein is CASSSTSGRAFHETQYF. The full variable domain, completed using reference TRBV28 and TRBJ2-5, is DVKVTQSSRYLVKRTGEKVFLECVQDMDHENMFWYRQDPGLGLRLIYFSYDVKMKEKGDIPEGYSVSREKKERFSLILESASTNQTSMYLCASSSTSGRAFHETQYFGPGTRLLVL.

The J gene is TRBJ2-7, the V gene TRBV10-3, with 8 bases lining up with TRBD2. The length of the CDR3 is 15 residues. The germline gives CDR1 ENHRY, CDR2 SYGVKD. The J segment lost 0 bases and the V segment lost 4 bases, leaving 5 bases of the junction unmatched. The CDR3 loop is CAISGTSGYSYEQYF. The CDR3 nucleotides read TGTGCCATCAGTGGAACTAGCGGCTACTCCTACGAGCAGTACTTC.

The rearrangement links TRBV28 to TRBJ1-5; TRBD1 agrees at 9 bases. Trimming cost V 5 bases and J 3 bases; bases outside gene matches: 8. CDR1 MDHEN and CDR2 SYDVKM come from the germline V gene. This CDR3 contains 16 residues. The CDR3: CASSVTTGGYNQPQHF. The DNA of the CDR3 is TGTGCCAGCAGTGTTACGACAGGGGGATACAATCAGCCCCAGCATTTT.

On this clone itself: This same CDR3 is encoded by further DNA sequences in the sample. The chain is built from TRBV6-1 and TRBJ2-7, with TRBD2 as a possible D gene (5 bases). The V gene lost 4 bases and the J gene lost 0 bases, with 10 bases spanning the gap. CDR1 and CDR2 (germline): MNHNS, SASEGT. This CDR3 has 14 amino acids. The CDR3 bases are TGTGCCAGCAGTGGGAGAGGGAGCTCCTACGAGCAGTACTTC. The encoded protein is CASSGRGSSYEQYF.

CDR3 sequence (DNA): TGTGCCAGCAGCTTAGGCGAGAGAAACACCATATATTTT. Translation: CASSLGERNTIYF. The chain employs TRBV7-6 and TRBJ1-3, with D unresolved. The V gene lost 1 base and the J gene lost 5 bases, with 6 bases spanning the gap. CDR3 size: 13 residues. The germline V gene has CDR1 SGHVS and CDR2 FNYEAQ.

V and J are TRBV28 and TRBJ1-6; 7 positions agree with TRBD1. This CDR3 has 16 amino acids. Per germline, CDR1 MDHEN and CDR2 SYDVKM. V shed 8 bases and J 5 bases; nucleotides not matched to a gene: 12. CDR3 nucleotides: TGTGCCAGCCACGAGGCCGCAACAGGGGATAATTCACCCCTCCACTTT. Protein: CASHEAATGDNSPLHF.

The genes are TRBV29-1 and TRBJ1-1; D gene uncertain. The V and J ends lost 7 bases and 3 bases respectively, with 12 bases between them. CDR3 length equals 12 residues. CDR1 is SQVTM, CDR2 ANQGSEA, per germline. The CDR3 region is CSGTGSDTEAFF. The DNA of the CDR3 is TGCAGCGGGACGGGGTCGGACACTGAAGCTTTCTTT.

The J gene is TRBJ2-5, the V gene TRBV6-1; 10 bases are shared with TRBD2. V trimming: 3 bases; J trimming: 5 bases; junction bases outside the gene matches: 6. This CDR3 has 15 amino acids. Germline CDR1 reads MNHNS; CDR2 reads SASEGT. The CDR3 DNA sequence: TGTGCCAGCAGTGAGGTCTCTAGCGGGAGTGAGACCCAGTACTTC. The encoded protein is CASSEVSSGSETQYF.

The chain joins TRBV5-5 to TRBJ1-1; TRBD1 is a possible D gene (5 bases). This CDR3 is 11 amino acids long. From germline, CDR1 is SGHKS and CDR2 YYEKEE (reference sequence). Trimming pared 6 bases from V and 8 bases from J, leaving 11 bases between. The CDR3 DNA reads TGTGCCAGCACCCTATCAGGGGAAGCTTTCTTT. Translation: CASTLSGEAFF.

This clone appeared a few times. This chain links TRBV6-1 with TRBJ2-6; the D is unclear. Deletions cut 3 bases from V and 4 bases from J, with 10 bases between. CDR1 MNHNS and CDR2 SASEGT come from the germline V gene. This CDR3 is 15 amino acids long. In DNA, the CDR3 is TGTGCCAGCAGTGATGATGCTACCGGGGCCAACGTCCTGACTTTC. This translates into CASSDDATGANVLTF.